The clone carrying this TCR beta chain was detected many times. Its specificity is not known. Using RNA transcripts as the source, TCR beta CDR3 regions were amplified. First-round RT-PCR of the TCR CDR3 relied on the HTBI primer set. TCRdb used MiXCR to reprocess the multiplex PCR reads, holding one entry per CDR3 protein. The data show approximately 430,000 distinct CDR3 sequences, over 12% seen once. Germline V gives CDR1 MNHEY, CDR2 SMNVEV (reference sequence). The ends were cut back, 2 bases at V and 7 bases at J, with 11 bases in the middle. The CDR3 is made up of 13 amino acids. This specimen belongs to a study of T cells in Graves' hyperthyroidism and ophthalmopathy. Study overall: Peripheral blood sampling occurred at initial diagnosis, before any treatment.

Study-level points and caveats: In validation, the model predicted ophthalmopathy. These predictions came a median roughly 6 months before onset. Blood also showed most of the thyroid clonotypes that were expanded above 0.001.

Patients showing uncontrolled infection, other autoimmune disease, pregnancy or lactation were ineligible. V usage is TRBV27 and J usage is TRBJ1-1; D is possibly TRBD1 (6 bases). The TCR sequence derives from a young man with Graves' ophthalmopathy. Sample: blood. CDR3 bases: TGTGCCAGCAGTTTAGCGGGGGCGATTGAAGCTTTCTTT. Amino acids: CASSLAGAIEAFF.